The clone carrying this T cell receptor (beta chain) showed up many times. Its antigen is still unknown. This sample was included in a study of T-cell memory formation after mild COVID-19. Findings and limits, study-wide: Clones that contracted from day 15 to 85 had balanced CD4/CD8; later expanders were CD4+ biased. Mainly CM and EM harbored the contracting CD4+ clones; mainly EMRA harbored the CD8+ ones.

Germline V lookup: CDR1 SQVTM, CDR2 ANQGSEA. This CDR3 has 14 amino acids. V was cut by 3 bases and J by 2 bases, with 14 bases left in between. Barcoded TCR alpha and TCR beta cDNA libraries with UMIs came from 5'RACE using constant-segment primers. TCRdb ran MiXCR on the 5' RACE reads and lists one entry per CDR3 protein. The sample carries about 150,000 distinct CDR3 sequences, 13% to 15% recorded once. The sequence derives from an adult woman who had mild COVID-19 (a few samples of this study predate the infection). Cell type and time point are not known. The rearrangement joins TRBV29-1 to TRBJ2-7, with D possibly being TRBD1 or TRBD2 (6 bases each). Sequenced input: PBMCs or a T cell subset sorted from them (not recorded which). The CDR3 spells CSVEGGELTYEQYF. CDR3 DNA: TGCAGCGTTGAGGGGGGCGAACTCACCTACGAGCAGTACTTC.